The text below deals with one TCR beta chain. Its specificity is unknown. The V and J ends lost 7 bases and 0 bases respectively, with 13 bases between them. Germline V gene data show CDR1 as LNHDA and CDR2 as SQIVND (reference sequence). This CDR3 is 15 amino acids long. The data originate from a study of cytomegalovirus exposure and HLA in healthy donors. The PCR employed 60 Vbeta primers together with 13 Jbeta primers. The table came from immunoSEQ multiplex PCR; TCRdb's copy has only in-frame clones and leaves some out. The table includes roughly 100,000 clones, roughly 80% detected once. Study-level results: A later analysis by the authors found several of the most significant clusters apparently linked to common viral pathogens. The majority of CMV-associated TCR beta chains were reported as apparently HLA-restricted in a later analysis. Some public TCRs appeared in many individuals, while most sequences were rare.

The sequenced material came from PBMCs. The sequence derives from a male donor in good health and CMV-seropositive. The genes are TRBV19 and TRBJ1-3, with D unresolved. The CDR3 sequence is CASIDRWSSGNTIYF. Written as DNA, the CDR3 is TGTGCCAGTATAGACCGTTGGAGCTCTGGAAACACCATATATTTT.